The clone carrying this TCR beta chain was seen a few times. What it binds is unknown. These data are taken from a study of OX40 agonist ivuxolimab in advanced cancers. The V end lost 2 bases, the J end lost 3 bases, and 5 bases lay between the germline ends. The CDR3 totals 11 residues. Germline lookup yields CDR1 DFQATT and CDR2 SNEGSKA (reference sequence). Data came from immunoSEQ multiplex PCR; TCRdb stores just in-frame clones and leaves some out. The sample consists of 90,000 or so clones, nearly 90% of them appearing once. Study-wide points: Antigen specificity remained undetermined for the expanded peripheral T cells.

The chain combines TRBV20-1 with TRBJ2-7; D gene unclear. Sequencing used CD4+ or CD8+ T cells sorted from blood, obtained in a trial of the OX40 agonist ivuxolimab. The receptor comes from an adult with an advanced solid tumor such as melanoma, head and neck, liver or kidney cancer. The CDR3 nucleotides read TGCAGTGCTAGAATACGCTACGAGCAGTACTTC. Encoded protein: CSARIRYEQYF.